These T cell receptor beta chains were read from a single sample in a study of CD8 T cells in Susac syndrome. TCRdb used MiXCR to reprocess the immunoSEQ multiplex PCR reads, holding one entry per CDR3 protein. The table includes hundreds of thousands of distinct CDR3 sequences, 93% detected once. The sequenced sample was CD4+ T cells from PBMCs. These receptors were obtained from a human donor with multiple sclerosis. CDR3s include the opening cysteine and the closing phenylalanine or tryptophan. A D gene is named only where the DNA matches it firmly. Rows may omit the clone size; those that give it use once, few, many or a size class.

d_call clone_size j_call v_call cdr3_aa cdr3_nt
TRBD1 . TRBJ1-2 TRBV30 CACGQGEYYGYTF TGTGCCTGCGGACAGGGAGAATACTATGGCTACACCTTC
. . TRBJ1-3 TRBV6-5 CASSPDRGFGNTIYF TGTGCCAGCAGTCCGGACCGGGGCTTTGGAAACACCATATATTTT
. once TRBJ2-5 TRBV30 CAWSVLLPGETQYF TGTGCCTGGAGTGTACTCTTGCCTGGGGAGACCCAGTACTTC
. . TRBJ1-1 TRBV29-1 CSVEDPGTEAFF TGCAGCGTTGAAGATCCTGGCACTGAAGCTTTCTTT
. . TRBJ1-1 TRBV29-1 CSADYRAENTEAFF TGCAGCGCCGACTACAGGGCTGAGAACACTGAAGCTTTCTTT
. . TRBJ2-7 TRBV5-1 CASSLSSTYEQYF TGCGCCAGCAGCTTGAGCAGCACCTACGAGCAGTACTTC
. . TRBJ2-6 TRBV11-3 CASSLPRSRQSSGANVLTF TGTGCCAGCAGCTTACCTAGATCCCGACAGAGCTCTGGGGCCAACGTCCTGACTTTC
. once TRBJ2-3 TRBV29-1 CSVEDPLKTDTQYF TGCAGCGTTGAAGACCCGTTAAAGACAGATACGCAGTATTTT
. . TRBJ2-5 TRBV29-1 CSVDGGQETQYF TGCAGCGTTGACGGGGGACAAGAGACCCAGTACTTC
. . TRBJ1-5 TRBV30 CAWSAGTNQPQHF TGTGCCTGGAGTGCGGGGACGAATCAGCCCCAGCATTTT
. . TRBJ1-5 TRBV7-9 CASSLAAGPGDQPQHF TGTGCCAGCAGCTTAGCGGCAGGGCCCGGAGATCAGCCCCAGCATTTT
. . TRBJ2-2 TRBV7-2 CASSLGSPVAGELFF TGTGCCAGCAGCTTAGGATCTCCGGTGGCCGGGGAGCTGTTTTTT
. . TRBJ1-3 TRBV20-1 CSARMVVGNTIYF TGCAGTGCTAGGATGGTGGTTGGAAACACCATATATTTT
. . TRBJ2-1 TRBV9 CASSPQTVIGEQFF TGTGCCAGCAGCCCTCAGACAGTGATCGGTGAGCAGTTCTTC
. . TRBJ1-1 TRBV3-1 CASSHRVTAEAFF TGTGCCAGCAGCCACAGGGTTACGGCTGAAGCTTTCTTT
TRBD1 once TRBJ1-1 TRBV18 CASSPRGQGMFSHTEAFF TGTGCCAGCTCACCACGAGGACAGGGAATGTTCAGTCACACTGAAGCTTTCTTT
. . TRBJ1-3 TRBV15 CATSRDGGSENTIYF TGTGCCACCAGCAGAGATGGAGGTAGCGAAAACACCATATATTTT
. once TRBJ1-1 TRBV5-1 CASSLDGPHTEAFF TGCGCCAGCAGCCTGGACGGGCCACACACTGAAGCTTTCTTT
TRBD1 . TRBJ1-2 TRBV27 CASSHHPGTAYRGYTF TGTGCCAGCAGTCATCACCCCGGGACAGCCTACCGGGGCTACACCTTC
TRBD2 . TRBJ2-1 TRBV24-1 CATSEGLAGKQFF TGTGCCACCAGTGAAGGACTAGCGGGAAAGCAGTTCTTC
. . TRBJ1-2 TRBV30 CAWTLQKRRGYTF TGTGCCTGGACTCTTCAGAAGCGGCGGGGCTACACCTTC
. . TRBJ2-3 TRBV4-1 CASSQAWGSTDTQYF TGCGCCAGCAGCCAAGCCTGGGGGAGCACAGATACGCAGTATTTT
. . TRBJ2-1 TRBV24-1 CATSDSIGANEQFF TGTGCCACCAGTGATTCCATAGGTGCTAATGAGCAGTTCTTC
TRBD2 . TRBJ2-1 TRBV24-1 CATSDHEREGSKKLGHYNEQFF TGTGCCACCAGTGATCATGAGCGGGAGGGGTCGAAGAAGTTAGGCCACTACAATGAGCAGTTCTTC
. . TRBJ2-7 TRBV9 CASSAKNEQYF TGTGCCAGCAGCGCTAAGAACGAGCAGTACTTC
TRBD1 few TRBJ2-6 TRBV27 CASSLQGAGANVLTF TGTGCCAGCAGTCTCCAGGGGGCAGGGGCCAACGTCCTGACTTTC
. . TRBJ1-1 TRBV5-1 CASSHTGPDTEAFF TGCGCCAGCAGCCATACAGGGCCGGACACTGAAGCTTTCTTT
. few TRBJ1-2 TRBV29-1 CSVETGNYGYTF TGCAGCGTTGAAACAGGGAACTATGGCTACACCTTC
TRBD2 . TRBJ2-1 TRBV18 CASSREGHNEQFF TGTGCCAGCTCACGGGAGGGGCACAATGAGCAGTTCTTC
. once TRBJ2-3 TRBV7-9 CASSLETASTDTQYF TGTGCCAGCAGCTTGGAGACAGCTAGCACAGATACGCAGTATTTT
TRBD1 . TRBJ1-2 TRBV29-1 CSDWTGGPNYGYTF TGCAGCGATTGGACAGGGGGCCCGAACTATGGCTACACCTTC
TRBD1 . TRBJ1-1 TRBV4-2 CASSHKTGDLNTEAFF TGTGCCAGCAGCCATAAGACAGGGGACCTGAACACTGAAGCTTTCTTT
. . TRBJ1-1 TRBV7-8 CASSLEGVGQNTEAFF TGTGCCAGCAGCTTAGAAGGGGTCGGACAGAACACTGAAGCTTTCTTT
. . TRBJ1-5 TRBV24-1 CATSEHLDQPQHF TGTGCCACCAGTGAACACCTTGATCAGCCCCAGCATTTT
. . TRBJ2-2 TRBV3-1 CASSQRGGGELFF TGTGCCAGCAGCCAACGGGGAGGCGGGGAGCTGTTTTTT
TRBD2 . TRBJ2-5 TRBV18 CASSPNAAGGLQETQYF TGTGCCAGCTCACCGAACGCCGCGGGAGGACTTCAAGAGACCCAGTACTTC
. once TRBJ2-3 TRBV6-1 CASGGHTDTQYF TGTGCCAGCGGGGGGCACACAGATACGCAGTATTTT
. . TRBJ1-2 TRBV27 CASRVSGAGYGYTF TGTGCCAGCAGAGTTTCAGGGGCTGGCTATGGCTACACCTTC
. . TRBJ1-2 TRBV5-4 CASSLAPRPGDYGYTF TGTGCCAGCAGCTTGGCCCCACGACCAGGGGATTATGGCTACACCTTC
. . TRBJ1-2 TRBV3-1 CASSQVAGNYGYTF TGTGCCAGCAGCCAAGTTGCTGGGAACTATGGCTACACCTTC
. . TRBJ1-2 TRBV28 CASIAGGQNNYGYTF TGTGCCAGCATCGCAGGAGGGCAGAATAACTATGGCTACACCTTC
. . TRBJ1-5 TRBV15 CATSRDPGQPQHF TGTGCCACCAGCAGAGATCCGGGTCAGCCCCAGCATTTT
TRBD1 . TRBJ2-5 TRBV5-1 CASASGQGRNRKETQYF TGCGCCAGCGCCTCGGGACAGGGTAGGAACCGAAAAGAGACCCAGTACTTC
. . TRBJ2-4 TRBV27 CASSWASLPGRKNIQYF TGTGCCAGCAGTTGGGCGAGCTTACCGGGCCGTAAAAACATTCAGTACTTC
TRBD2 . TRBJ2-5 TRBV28 CASSFGISGLAETQYF TGTGCCAGCAGTTTCGGGATATCGGGACTAGCGGAGACCCAGTACTTC
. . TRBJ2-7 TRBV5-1 CASSLAESANTVYEQYF TGCGCCAGCAGCTTGGCCGAAAGCGCTAACACGGTCTACGAGCAGTACTTC
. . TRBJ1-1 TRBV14 CASSQVSSLRDTEAFF TGTGCCAGCAGCCAAGTATCCAGTCTACGGGACACTGAAGCTTTCTTT
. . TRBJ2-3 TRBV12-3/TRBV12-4 CASRNGGTQYF TGTGCGAGCAGAAACGGCGGGACGCAGTATTTT
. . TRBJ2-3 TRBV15 CATSRDFVQTDTQYF TGTGCCACCAGCAGAGATTTCGTGCAGACAGATACGCAGTATTTT
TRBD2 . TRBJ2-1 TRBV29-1 CSVAGLPSYNEQFF TGCAGCGTCGCGGGACTACCATCCTACAATGAGCAGTTCTTC